This T cell receptor beta chain was retrieved from a study of blood T cell repertoires in COVID-19. On the study more broadly: From T cells, B-cell-depleted T cells, or PBMCs came the material, which was cDNA or gDNA.

J lost 8 bases, V lost 7 bases, and 5 bases had no gene match. Germline lookup yields CDR1 WNHNN and CDR2 SYGVQD (reference sequence). The CDR3 has 12 amino acids. How the authors handled the data: The assay estimated nucleated cells by amplifying reference gene primers. The protocol was immunoSEQ multiplex PCR, while the TCRdb copy is restricted to in-frame clones and leaves out a portion. D and trimming come from the DNA, and the V and J calls and clone size come from that table. In the table there are 300,000 to 450,000 clones, roughly four fifths of which are singletons. The rearrangement joins TRBV10-1 to TRBJ1-1, with TRBD1 matching 9 bases. The sequence came from a human donor with acute or convalescent COVID-19. The donor label of this sample is uncertain. The sequenced material came from peripheral blood. CDR3 sequence reads: CASKDGQGEAFF. For the CDR3, the DNA is TGCGCCAGCAAAGATGGACAGGGGGAAGCTTTCTTT.